This entry is about one T cell receptor (beta chain). Its matching antigen is unknown. The method was immunoSEQ multiplex PCR; TCRdb's version includes in-frame clones alone and lacks a portion of them. The sample holds fewer than 3 million clones, 80% to 95% seen once. V shed 2 bases and J shed 5 bases, with 16 bases lying between them. Germline loops: CDR1 MDHEN, CDR2 SYDVKM. This CDR3 comprises 15 residues. This entry comes from a study of shared clonotypes between healthy human individuals. Broader study findings: What limited the represented genetic and exposure-history diversity was the small number of donors. Several donors had around 5% of their naive CD4 clonotypes in common.

The sample consisted of naive CD4+ T cells from PBMCs. Stated subset: CD45RA+ positively selected. This TCR was sampled from a man in his late teens or twenties in good health. Some clones in this sample may be carry-over from other donors' samples. This chain links TRBV28 with TRBJ2-7; D is ambiguous. The CDR3 DNA is TGTGCCAGCAGTTTAAGCACGCGGTACCCCAACGAGCAGTACTTC. Translating gives CASSLSTRYPNEQYF.